The next 30 T cell receptor beta chains were all read from a single sample in a study of shared clonotypes between healthy human individuals. Some clones are missing from TCRdb's copy, which holds only in-frame ones; the method was immunoSEQ multiplex PCR. In the table there are approximately 700,000 clones, around four fifths of which are singletons. Material: memory CD4+ T cells sorted from blood. Subset in this sample: CD45RA-negative fraction. These receptors all come from a woman aged 25 to 45 in good health.

This CDR3 reads CASSQVGLAGLSSYNEQFF. CDR3 nucleotides: TGTGCCAGCAGCCAAGTCGGGCTAGCGGGCCTAAGCTCCTACAATGAGCAGTTCTTC. V is TRBV14 and J is TRBJ2-1, with TRBD2 matching 8 bases. The germline V gene encodes CDR1 SGHDN and CDR2 FVKESK. The CDR3 sequence is 19 residues long. The V and J ends lost 1 base and 0 bases, in that order; junction bases with no gene match: 11.

This rearrangement joins TRBV25-1 to TRBJ2-2, with 8 bases matching TRBD1. The germline CDR1 and CDR2 sequences are MGHDK and SYGVNS. CDR3 size: 15 residues. With 4 bases clipped from V and 7 bases from J, the junction kept 8 bases outside the gene matches. The CDR3 DNA reads TGTGCCAGCAGTGGACCCGGACAGGGTGGCGGGGAGCTGTTTTTT. It yields the protein CASSGPGQGGGELFF.

For this clone: The sample holds other DNA sequences that translate to the same CDR3. The chain uses TRBV5-1 and TRBJ2-7; the D gene is possibly TRBD1 (5 bases). Trimming took 4 bases from V and 0 from J, leaving 11 bases between them. CDR3 length: 14 residues. The germline V gene encodes CDR1 SGHRS and CDR2 YFSETQ. CDR3: CASSPRTSSYEQYF. DNA of the CDR3: TGCGCCAGCAGCCCCCGGACAAGCTCCTACGAGCAGTACTTC.

This clone turned up a few times. The genes are TRBV28 and TRBJ1-1; D possibly corresponds to TRBD1 (6 bases). Deletions cut 7 bases from V and 1 base from J, with 13 bases between. Germline V CDR1 and CDR2: MDHEN, SYDVKM. The CDR3 totals 14 residues. CDR3: CASTGQLPNTEAFF. The CDR3 DNA sequence: TGTGCCAGCACGGGACAACTGCCGAACACTGAAGCTTTCTTT.

J is TRBJ2-1 and V is TRBV5-1, with D unresolved. V was cut by 3 bases and J by 0 bases, with 10 bases left in between. In germline, CDR1 is SGHRS, CDR2 YFSETQ. The CDR3 loop spans 15 amino acids. The CDR3 DNA is TGCGCCAGCAGCTCGGAAGGCGGCTCCTACAATGAGCAGTTCTTC. It yields the protein CASSSEGGSYNEQFF.

The chain has TRBV19 and TRBJ2-1; TRBD1 might be the D (5 bases). Germline CDR1 LNHDA, CDR2 SQIVND (reference sequence). V was shortened by 5 bases and J by 7 bases, with 18 bases between the two germline ends. The CDR3 consists of 15 residues. CDR3 protein: CASSLDKNGLNEQFF. For the CDR3, the DNA is TGTGCCAGTAGTTTGGACAAAAACGGCCTTAATGAGCAGTTCTTC.

The chain carries TRBV7-8 and TRBJ1-3; D may be TRBD1 (5 bases). The ends were cut back, 0 bases at V and 0 bases at J, with 6 bases in the middle. The germline V gene has CDR1 SGHVS and CDR2 FQNEAQ. The CDR3 sequence is 15 residues long. CDR3 amino acids: CASSLAGGSGNTIYF. In DNA, the CDR3 is TGTGCCAGCAGCTTAGCGGGGGGCTCTGGAAACACCATATATTTT.

Regarding this clone: One junction end does not reproduce the germline sequence, and a read error may be involved. The gene calls are TRBV6-4 and TRBJ2-1; 11 bases are shared with TRBD2. The CDR3 loop spans 17 amino acids. Germline values: CDR1 MRHNA, CDR2 SNTAGT. The DNA of the CDR3 is TGTGCCATCAGTAACAAACTAGCGGGAGTTGCCTACAATGAGCAGTTCTTC. The encoded protein is CAISNKLAGVAYNEQFF.

This clone was detected only once. The V and J genes are TRBV28 and TRBJ2-3, with 7 positions matching TRBD2. Germline V CDR1 and CDR2: MDHEN, SYDVKM. The CDR3 has 15 amino acids. V was clipped by 6 bases and J by 4 bases; unmatched bases: 10. In DNA form, the CDR3 reads TGTGCCAGCAGCCAACTAGCGTCTGGAGCAGATACGCAGTATTTT. Encoded protein: CASSQLASGADTQYF.

The count of this clone is one. The chain links TRBV4-1 to TRBJ2-5, with 7 bases that match TRBD2. The CDR3 sequence is 16 residues long. Germline trimming cut 2 bases from V and 5 bases from J; bases unmatched to any gene: 11. The V gene's germline CDR1 is MGHRA and CDR2 YSYEKL. CDR3 sequence: CASSQTKRDLPETQYF. The CDR3 DNA reads TGCGCCAGCAGCCAAACAAAGCGGGACCTACCGGAGACCCAGTACTTC.

V gene TRBV7-2 combines with J gene TRBJ2-5; the D gene could be TRBD1 or TRBD2 (5 bases each). The CDR3 sequence is 14 residues long. The germline gives CDR1 SGHTA, CDR2 FQGNSA. V lost 5 bases and J lost 7, with 17 bases in between. DNA of the CDR3: TGTGCCAGCAGCCTCGAGGGTATCCAGGGGACCCAGTACTTC. Translation: CASSLEGIQGTQYF. Based on the CDR3 plus reference TRBV7-2 and TRBJ2-5, the full variable domain is GAGVSQSPSNKVTEKGKDVELRCDPISGHTALYWYRQSLGQGLEFLIYFQGNSAPDKSGLPSDRFSAERTGGSVSTLTIQRTQQEDSAVYLCASSLEGIQGTQYFGPGTRLLVL.

This clone was seen just once. This chain links TRBV7-3 with TRBJ2-3, with D possibly matching TRBD2 (5 bases). CDR3 length: 16 amino acids. Germline V gene sequence: CDR1 SGHTA, CDR2 FQGTGA. The V end was cut by 6 bases, the J end by 0 bases, with 16 bases between. The CDR3 sequence: CASRGFERKSTDTQYF. The CDR3 region has the DNA TGTGCCAGCAGGGGGTTTGAGCGGAAAAGCACAGATACGCAGTATTTT.

The chain links TRBV6-5 to TRBJ1-1, with unresolved D. Trimming took 6 bases from V and 1 from J, leaving 12 bases between them. The germline V gene has CDR1 MNHEY and CDR2 SVGAGI. The CDR3 spans 14 residues. The CDR3 sequence: CASRSTRGNTEAFF. The CDR3 nucleotides read TGTGCCAGCAGATCAACTCGGGGGAACACTGAAGCTTTCTTT.

The V call is TRBV7-9, the J call TRBJ1-5, with no clear D. There are 13 residues in the CDR3. Germline lookup yields CDR1 SEHNR and CDR2 FQNEAQ (reference sequence). V shed 3 bases and J shed 3 bases, with 6 bases lying between them. The CDR3: CASSLGNNQPQHF. The CDR3 DNA reads TGTGCCAGCAGCTTGGGGAACAATCAGCCCCAGCATTTT.

CDR3 loop: CASSSTTTSYGYTF. The CDR3 DNA follows: TGTGCCAGCAGTTCCACAACCACCTCCTATGGCTACACCTTC. The chain uses TRBV28 and TRBJ1-2; D is unresolved. The V and J ends lost 4 bases and 4 bases respectively, with 13 bases between them. The CDR3 covers 14 residues. Germline values: CDR1 MDHEN, CDR2 SYDVKM.

The chain uses TRBV19 and TRBJ2-7; possibly TRBD2 for D (5 bases). The germline gives CDR1 LNHDA, CDR2 SQIVND (reference sequence). Trimming pared 3 bases from V and 9 bases from J, leaving 15 bases between. There are 13 residues in the CDR3. DNA for the CDR3: TGTGCCAGTAGTATCGGAACTAGTTTGGCGCAGTACTTC. The encoded protein is CASSIGTSLAQYF.

J is TRBJ2-3 and V is TRBV2; no clear D gene. Between the trimmed V and J ends, which lost 1 base and 6 bases, there was a span of 5 bases. The CDR3 has 12 amino acids. Per germline, CDR1 SNHLY and CDR2 FYNNEI. CDR3 sequence reads: CASSEDGDTQYF. CDR3 nucleotides: TGTGCCAGCAGTGAAGACGGGGATACGCAGTATTTT.

The rearrangement links TRBV27 to TRBJ2-7; 10 bases map to TRBD1. V lost 0 bases and J lost 6; bases outside the gene matches: 5. This CDR3 has 15 residues. Per germline, CDR1 MNHEY and CDR2 SMNVEV (reference sequence). CDR3 sequence (DNA): TGTGCCAGCAGTTTATCGAGGACAGGGGGTTTCGAGCAGTACTTC. This translates into CASSLSRTGGFEQYF.

A note on this clone: A far larger clone is a single base away, which makes a read error likely. The same CDR3 can be traced to other DNA sequences in this sample. The chain combines TRBV28 with TRBJ1-5; D gene uncertain. Per germline, CDR1 MDHEN and CDR2 SYDVKM. The CDR3 loop spans 12 amino acids. V lost 6 bases to trimming and J lost 6 bases, with 9 bases between them. CDR3 region: CASSLEGQPQHF. CDR3 DNA sequence: TGTGCCAGCAGCTTGGAGGGTCAGCCCCAGCATTTT.

J is TRBJ1-2 and V is TRBV18; D gene ambiguous. The V gene lost 2 bases and the J gene lost 7 bases, with 11 bases spanning the gap. Looked up from germline, CDR1 is KGHSH and CDR2 is LQKENI. CDR3 size: 13 residues. CDR3 residues: CASSPGEGPGYTF. The CDR3, as DNA: TGTGCCAGCTCACCAGGTGAGGGTCCTGGCTACACCTTC.

This chain connects TRBV19 to TRBJ1-1; D is possibly TRBD1 (6 bases). The germline V and J ends were trimmed by 11 bases and 1 base, with 14 bases remaining between them. Germline-derived CDR1 and CDR2 are LNHDA and SQIVND (reference sequence). The length of the CDR3 is 13 residues. This CDR3 is CAGDRDKNTEAFF. CDR3 DNA: TGTGCCGGGGACCGGGACAAGAACACTGAAGCTTTCTTT.

This clone was detected once. This chain joins TRBV28 and TRBJ1-2; D possibly corresponds to TRBD1 (5 bases). The CDR3 consists of 12 residues. Germline lookup yields CDR1 MDHEN and CDR2 SYDVKM. V lost 7 bases to trimming and J lost 5 bases, with 11 bases between them. DNA for the CDR3: TGTGCCAGCACCCAGGAGGGGTATGGCTACACCTTC. It yields the protein CASTQEGYGYTF.

The chain recombines TRBV7-7 with TRBJ2-5; no firm D call. The CDR3 runs to 13 residues. V gave up 3 bases and J gave up 5 bases, with 10 bases separating them. From germline, CDR1 is SSHAT and CDR2 FNYEAQ (reference sequence). The CDR3: CASSFQPDETQYF. In DNA, the CDR3 is TGTGCCAGCAGCTTCCAACCCGACGAGACCCAGTACTTC.

This clone appeared many times. The chain links TRBV7-2 to TRBJ2-2; maybe TRBD2 (5 bases). Trimming removed 3 bases from V and 6 bases from J, with 14 bases in between. Looked up from germline, CDR1 is SGHTA and CDR2 is FQGNSA. This CDR3 has 15 amino acids. DNA for the CDR3: TGTGCCAGCAGCTTTGAGACGGGAAGACCCGGGGAGCTGTTTTTT. Residues: CASSFETGRPGELFF.

The chain links TRBV10-3 to TRBJ2-1, with TRBD2 identical over 10 bases. The length of the CDR3 is 15 residues. Germline V gives CDR1 ENHRY, CDR2 SYGVKD. J gave up 1 base and V 3 bases, and 0 bases lay outside the gene matches. The CDR3 here is CAISEAGGSYNEQFF. CDR3 coding DNA: TGTGCCATCAGTGAAGCGGGAGGGTCCTACAATGAGCAGTTCTTC.

The chain joins TRBV4-2 to TRBJ2-1; D not certain. This CDR3 has 16 residues. CDR1 and CDR2 (germline): LGHNA, YNFKEQ. V was clipped by 0 bases and J by 0 bases, with 9 bases between them. DNA of the CDR3: TGTGCCAGCAGCCAAGATTCCGTTGCCTCCTACAATGAGCAGTTCTTC. It yields the protein CASSQDSVASYNEQFF.

In this sample, this clone turned up once. The chain has TRBV2 and TRBJ1-5; tentative D call: TRBD1 (5 bases). The CDR3 length is 13 residues. CDR1 and CDR2 (germline): SNHLY, FYNNEI. The germline V and J ends were trimmed by 6 bases and 4 bases, with 10 bases remaining between them. Here the CDR3 reads CASSYRPNQPQHF. The CDR3 region has the DNA TGTGCCAGCAGCTACAGGCCGAATCAGCCCCAGCATTTT.

This sequence joins TRBV7-6 and TRBJ1-3; TRBD1 matches at 7 bases. Germline assignment: CDR1 SGHVS and CDR2 FNYEAQ. Unmatched junction bases numbered 9, after V lost 6 bases and J lost 4 bases. The length of the CDR3 is 15 residues. Here the CDR3 DNA reads TGTGCCAGCAGTCGGGGACAGCTTAAAGGAAACACCATATATTTT. Residues: CASSRGQLKGNTIYF.

V is TRBV6-6 and J is TRBJ1-1; D is ambiguous. This CDR3 has 13 residues. The germline V and J ends were trimmed by 5 bases and 1 base, with 8 bases remaining between them. From germline, CDR1 is MNHNY and CDR2 SVGAGI (reference sequence). CDR3 DNA: TGTGCCAGCAGTCACCATGAGAACACTGAAGCTTTCTTT. It yields the protein CASSHHENTEAFF.

The J gene is TRBJ1-2, the V gene TRBV28; D uncertain. CDR3 size: 12 residues. Germline CDR1 is MDHEN and CDR2 is SYDVKM. The V end was cut by 4 bases, the J end by 4 bases, with 7 bases between. CDR3 coding DNA: TGTGCCAGCAGTTCCGACGTCTATGGCTACACCTTC. It is translated as CASSSDVYGYTF.